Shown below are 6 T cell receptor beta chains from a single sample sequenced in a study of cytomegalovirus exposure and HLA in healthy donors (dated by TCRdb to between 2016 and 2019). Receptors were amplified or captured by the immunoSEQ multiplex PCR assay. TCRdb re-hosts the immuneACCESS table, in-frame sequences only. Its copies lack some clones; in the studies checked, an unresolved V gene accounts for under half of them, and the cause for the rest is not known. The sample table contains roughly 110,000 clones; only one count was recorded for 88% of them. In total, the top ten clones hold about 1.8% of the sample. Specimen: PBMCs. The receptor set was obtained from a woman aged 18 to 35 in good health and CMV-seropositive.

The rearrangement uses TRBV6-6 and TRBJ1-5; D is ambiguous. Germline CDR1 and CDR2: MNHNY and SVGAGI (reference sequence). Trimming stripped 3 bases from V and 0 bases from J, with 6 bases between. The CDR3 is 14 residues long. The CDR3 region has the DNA TGTGCCAGCAGTTATTCTAATAGCAATCAGCCCCAGCATTTT. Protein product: CASSYSNSNQPQHF.

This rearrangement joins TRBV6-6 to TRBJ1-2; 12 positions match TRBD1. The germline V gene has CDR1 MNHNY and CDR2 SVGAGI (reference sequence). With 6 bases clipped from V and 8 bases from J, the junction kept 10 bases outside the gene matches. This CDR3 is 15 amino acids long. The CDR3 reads CASRRPGQGASGYTF. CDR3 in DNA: TGTGCCAGCAGGCGTCCGGGACAGGGGGCGAGCGGCTACACCTTC.

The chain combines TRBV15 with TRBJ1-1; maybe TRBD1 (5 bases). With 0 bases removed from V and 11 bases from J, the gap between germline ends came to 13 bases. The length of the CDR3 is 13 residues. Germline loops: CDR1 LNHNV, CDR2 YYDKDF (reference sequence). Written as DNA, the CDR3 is TGTGCCACCAGCAGAGATAGGCGGGACCGGGCTTTCTTT. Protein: CATSRDRRDRAFF.

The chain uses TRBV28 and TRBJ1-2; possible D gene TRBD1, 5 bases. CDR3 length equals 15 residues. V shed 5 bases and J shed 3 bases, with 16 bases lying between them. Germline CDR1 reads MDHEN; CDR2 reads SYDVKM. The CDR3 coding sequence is TGTGCCAGCAGTACTATCAGGGCAGGTTACTATGGCTACACCTTC. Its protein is CASSTIRAGYYGYTF.

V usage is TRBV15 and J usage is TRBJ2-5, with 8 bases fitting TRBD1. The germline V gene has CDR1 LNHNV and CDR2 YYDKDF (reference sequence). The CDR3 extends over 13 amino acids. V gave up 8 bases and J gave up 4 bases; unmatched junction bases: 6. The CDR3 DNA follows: TGTGCCACCGCTACAGGGGGGCTAGAGACCCAGTACTTC. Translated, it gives CATATGGLETQYF.

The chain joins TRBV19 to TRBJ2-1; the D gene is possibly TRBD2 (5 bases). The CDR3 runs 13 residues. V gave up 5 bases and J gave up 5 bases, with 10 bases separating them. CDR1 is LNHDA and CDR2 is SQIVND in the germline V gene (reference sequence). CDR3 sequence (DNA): TGTGCCAGTAGTTCCAGCGGCCACAATGAGCAGTTCTTC. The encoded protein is CASSSSGHNEQFF.